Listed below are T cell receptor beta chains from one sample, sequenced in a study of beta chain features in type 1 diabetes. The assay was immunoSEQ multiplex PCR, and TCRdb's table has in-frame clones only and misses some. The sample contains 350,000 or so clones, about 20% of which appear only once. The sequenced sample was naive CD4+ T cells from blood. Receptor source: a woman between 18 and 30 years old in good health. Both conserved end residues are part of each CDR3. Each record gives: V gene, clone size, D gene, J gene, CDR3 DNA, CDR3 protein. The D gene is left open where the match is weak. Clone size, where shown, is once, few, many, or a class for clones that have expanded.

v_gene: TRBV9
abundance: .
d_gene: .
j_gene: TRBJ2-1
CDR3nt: TGTGCCAGCAGCGTAGCTCACGGGTCCCCACGGGACAATGAGCAGTTCTTC
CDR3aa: CASSVAHGSPRDNEQFF

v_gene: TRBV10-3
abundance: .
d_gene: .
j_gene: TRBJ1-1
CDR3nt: TGTGCCATCAGTGATCGGCGGGGGCCTAACACTGAAGCTTTCTTT
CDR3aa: CAISDRRGPNTEAFF

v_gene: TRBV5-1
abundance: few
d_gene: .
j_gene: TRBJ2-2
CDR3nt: TGCGCCAGCAGCTTGGCCTTGCTATCGAACACCGGGGAGCTGTTTTTT
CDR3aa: CASSLALLSNTGELFF

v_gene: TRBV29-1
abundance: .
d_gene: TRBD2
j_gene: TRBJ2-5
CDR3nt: TGCAGCGTTGTGCGGGGGGCTCAAGAGACCCAGTACTTC
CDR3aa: CSVVRGAQETQYF

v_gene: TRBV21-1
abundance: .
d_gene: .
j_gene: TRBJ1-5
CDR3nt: TGTGCCAGCACGGATCAGCCCCAGCATTTT
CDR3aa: CASTDQPQHF

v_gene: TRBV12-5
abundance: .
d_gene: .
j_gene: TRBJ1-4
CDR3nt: TGTGCTACGTTGTCGAATGAAAAACTGTTTTTT
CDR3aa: CATLSNEKLFF

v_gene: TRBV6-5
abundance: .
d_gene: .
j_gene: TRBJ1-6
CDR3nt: TGTGCCAGCAGTTACTCGGGGGCGGGTAATTCACCCCTCCACTTT
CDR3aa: CASSYSGAGNSPLHF

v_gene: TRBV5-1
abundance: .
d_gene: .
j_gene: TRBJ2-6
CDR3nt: TGCGCCACCTCTACGGGGATCTCTGGGGCCAACGTCCTGACTTTC
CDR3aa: CATSTGISGANVLTF

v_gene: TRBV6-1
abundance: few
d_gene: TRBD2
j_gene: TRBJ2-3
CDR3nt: TGTGCCAGCAGCTCCGGGACTAGCGGCACAGATACGCAGTATTTT
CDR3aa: CASSSGTSGTDTQYF

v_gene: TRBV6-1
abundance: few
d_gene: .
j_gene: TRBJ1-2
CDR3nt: TGTGCCAGCAGTGAAGCGGGGCGGACCCACGGGGGCTATGGCTACACCTTC
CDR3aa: CASSEAGRTHGGYGYTF

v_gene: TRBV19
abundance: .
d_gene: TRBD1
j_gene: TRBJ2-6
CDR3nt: TGTGCCAGTAGTATGCAGGGGGCGCCTGGGGCCAACGTCCTGACTTTC
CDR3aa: CASSMQGAPGANVLTF

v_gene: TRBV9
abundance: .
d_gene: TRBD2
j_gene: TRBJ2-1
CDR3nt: TGTGCCAGCAGCTTAGGGGTAGGTAGCGGGGGCAATGAGCAGTTCTTC
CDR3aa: CASSLGVGSGGNEQFF

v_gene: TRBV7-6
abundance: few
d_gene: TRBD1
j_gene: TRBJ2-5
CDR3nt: TGTGCCAGGAGGACAGGTCAAGAGACCCAGTACTTC
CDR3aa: CARRTGQETQYF

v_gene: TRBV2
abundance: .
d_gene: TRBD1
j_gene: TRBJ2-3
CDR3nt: TGTGCCAGCAGCCGGACAGGCCTGAGCACAGATACGCAGTATTTT
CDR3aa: CASSRTGLSTDTQYF

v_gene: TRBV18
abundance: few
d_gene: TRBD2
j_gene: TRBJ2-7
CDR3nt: TGTGCCAGCTCTCCACCGTTAGCGGGACCCTACGAGCAGTACTTC
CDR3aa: CASSPPLAGPYEQYF

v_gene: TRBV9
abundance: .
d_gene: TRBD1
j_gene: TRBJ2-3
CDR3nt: TGTGCCAGCAGCGTAGGTCGGACAGGGGGCACAGATACGCAGTATTTT
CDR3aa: CASSVGRTGGTDTQYF

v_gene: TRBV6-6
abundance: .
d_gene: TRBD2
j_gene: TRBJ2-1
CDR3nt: TGTGCCAGCACCGGGGGGGCAGTTACCAATGAGCAGTTCTTC
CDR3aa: CASTGGAVTNEQFF

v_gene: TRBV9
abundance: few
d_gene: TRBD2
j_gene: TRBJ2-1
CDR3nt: TGTGCCAGCAGCGTAGCTACGTCGACTAGCGGGAGGTACAATGAGCAGTTCTTC
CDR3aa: CASSVATSTSGRYNEQFF

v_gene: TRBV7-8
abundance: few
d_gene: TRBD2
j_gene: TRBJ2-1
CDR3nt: TGTGCCAGCAGCTTCCCTACTAGCGGGAGTTCCTACAATGAGCAGTTCTTC
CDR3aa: CASSFPTSGSSYNEQFF

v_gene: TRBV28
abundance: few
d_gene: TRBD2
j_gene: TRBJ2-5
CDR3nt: TGTGCCAGCAGTTCCGGGACTAGAGAGACCCAGTACTTC
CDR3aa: CASSSGTRETQYF

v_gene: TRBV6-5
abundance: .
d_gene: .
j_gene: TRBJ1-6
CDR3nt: TGTGCCAGCAGACCGGGTCGATATTCACCCCTCCACTTT
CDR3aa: CASRPGRYSPLHF

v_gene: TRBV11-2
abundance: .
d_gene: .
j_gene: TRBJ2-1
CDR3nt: TGTGCCAGCAGCCCCTACCGCGATGAGCAGTTCTTC
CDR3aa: CASSPYRDEQFF

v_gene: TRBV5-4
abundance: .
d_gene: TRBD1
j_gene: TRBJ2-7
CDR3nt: TGTGCCAGCAGCTACTCACAGGGGGTTAGAGGCTACGAGCAGTACTTC
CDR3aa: CASSYSQGVRGYEQYF

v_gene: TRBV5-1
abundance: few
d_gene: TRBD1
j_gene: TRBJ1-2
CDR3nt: TGCGCCAGCAGCTCCCAGGGGACAGATGGCTACACCTTC
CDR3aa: CASSSQGTDGYTF

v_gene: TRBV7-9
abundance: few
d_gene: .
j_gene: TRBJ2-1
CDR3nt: TGTGCCAGCAGCTTAGCAGGGCAGGGTCGGTACAATGAGCAGTTCTTC
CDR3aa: CASSLAGQGRYNEQFF

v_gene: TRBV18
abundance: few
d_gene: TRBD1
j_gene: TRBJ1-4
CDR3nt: TGTGCCAGCTCACCCGACAGGGCTAATGAAAAACTGTTTTTT
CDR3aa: CASSPDRANEKLFF

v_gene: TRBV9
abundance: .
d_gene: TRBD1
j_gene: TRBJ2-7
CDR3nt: TGTGCCAGCAGCACGGGACAGGGCTCTTCCGAGCAGTACTTC
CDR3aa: CASSTGQGSSEQYF

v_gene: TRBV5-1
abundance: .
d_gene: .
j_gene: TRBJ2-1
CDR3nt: TGCGCCAGCAGCCTAGCGCCGAGCTCCTACAATGAGCAGTTCTTC
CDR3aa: CASSLAPSSYNEQFF

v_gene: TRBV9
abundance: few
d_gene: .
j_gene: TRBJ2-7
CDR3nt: TGTGCCAGCAGCGTAGCCGGGGACACGTACTACGAGCAGTACTTC
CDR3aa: CASSVAGDTYYEQYF